The TCR beta chain described here comes from a study of shared clonotypes between healthy human individuals. There are 14 residues in the CDR3. CDR1 is MNHEY and CDR2 is SMNVEV in the germline V gene (reference sequence). Trimming removed 2 bases at V and 6 bases at J, with 11 bases between. Comment on this clone: What it recognizes is unknown.

General study findings and limits: It was expected that sequencing depth would affect clonotype sharing among donors.

Researchers ran the assay at a deep level. TCRdb's table, derived via immunoSEQ multiplex PCR, lists solely in-frame clones and lacks some. The sample consists of over a million clones, 75% to 85% of them appearing once. The receptor was isolated from a man aged 18 to 35 in good health. Some clones in this sample may be carry-over from other donors' samples. The sample taken for sequencing was memory CD4+ T cells from PBMCs. Noted subset: CD45RA-negative fraction. The V gene is TRBV27, the J gene TRBJ1-5; D call uncertain. The CDR3 is CASSLRAVTQPQHF. The CDR3 nucleotides are TGTGCCAGCAGTTTAAGGGCAGTTACTCAGCCCCAGCATTTT.